The clone carrying this T cell receptor beta chain was seen repeatedly, ten times or more. Using RNA template, CDR3s of TCR alpha and beta were amplified with iRepertoire arm-PCR. One entry per CDR3 protein results from TCRdb running MiXCR on the multiplex PCR reads. The data show 93,000 or so distinct CDR3 sequences, around 28% seen once. This entry comes from a study of glioma-infiltrating T cells. The CDR3 extends over 14 amino acids. The trim removed 5 bases at V and 5 bases at J, leaving 2 bases unmatched. Germline CDR1 reads KGHDR; CDR2 reads SFDVKD. The TCR comes from a human donor with low-grade glioma or glioblastoma, undergoing nonglioma brain surgery, or in good health (not recorded which). Material: glioma tissue, nonneoplastic brain tissue, or PBMCs (not recorded which). The V and J genes are TRBV24-1 and TRBJ2-1; 10 bases line up with TRBD2. The CDR3 region is CATSASGGHNEQFF. CDR3 DNA sequence: TGTGCCACCAGTGCTAGCGGGGGACACAATGAGCAGTTCTTC.